These T cell receptor beta chains were read from a single sample in a study of OX40 agonist ivuxolimab in advanced cancers. Sequencing was performed with immunoSEQ multiplex PCR; in TCRdb, only in-frame clones are kept and a portion is missing. The table shows just under 75,000 clones, with 80% to 95% occurring only once. The sequences come from CD4+ or CD8+ T cells sorted from blood, collected in a trial of the OX40 agonist ivuxolimab. The receptors stem from an adult with an advanced solid tumor such as melanoma, head and neck, liver or kidney cancer. The CDR3 runs from the conserved cysteine through the conserved F or W. D genes are given only for firm matches. The size of a clone is reported for some rows only, either as once, few or many, or as a class for expanded clones.

D gene: TRBD1
J gene: TRBJ2-1
V gene: TRBV19
clone size: -
CDR3 DNA: TGTGCCAGTAGGACAACCGGGACAGGCTCCTACAATGAGCAGTTCTTC
CDR3 protein: CASRTTGTGSYNEQFF

D gene: -
J gene: TRBJ1-1
V gene: TRBV2
clone size: -
CDR3 DNA: TGTGCCAGCAGTGAACAGGGGATGAACACTGAAGCTTTCTTT
CDR3 protein: CASSEQGMNTEAFF

D gene: -
J gene: TRBJ2-7
V gene: TRBV19
clone size: -
CDR3 DNA: TGTGCCAGTGGGAGCCTGGGGGTTTACGAGCAGTACTTC
CDR3 protein: CASGSLGVYEQYF

D gene: -
J gene: TRBJ2-7
V gene: TRBV29-1
clone size: -
CDR3 DNA: TGCAGCGTTGTCAGGGGTTCTAGAGGCGAGCAGTACTTC
CDR3 protein: CSVVRGSRGEQYF

D gene: -
J gene: TRBJ2-7
V gene: TRBV29-1
clone size: once
CDR3 DNA: TGCAGCGCTAAGGGCCCCTCCTACGAGCAGTACTTC
CDR3 protein: CSAKGPSYEQYF

D gene: -
J gene: TRBJ2-1
V gene: TRBV7-6
clone size: once
CDR3 DNA: TGTGCCAGCAGTAATAGCGGAGAGCAGTTCTTC
CDR3 protein: CASSNSGEQFF

D gene: TRBD1
J gene: TRBJ1-2
V gene: TRBV6-5
clone size: few
CDR3 DNA: TGTGCCAGCAGTGGACAGGGCGGCTATGGCTACACCTTC
CDR3 protein: CASSGQGGYGYTF

D gene: TRBD1
J gene: TRBJ2-5
V gene: TRBV5-5
clone size: -
CDR3 DNA: TGTGCCAGCAGCTTGGCGACAGGGCAAGAGACCCAGTACTTC
CDR3 protein: CASSLATGQETQYF

D gene: -
J gene: TRBJ1-1
V gene: TRBV6-5
clone size: once
CDR3 DNA: TGTGCCAGCAGTTACTCGTCTCCTAGGAACACTGAAGCTTTCTTT
CDR3 protein: CASSYSSPRNTEAFF

D gene: TRBD2
J gene: TRBJ2-4
V gene: TRBV4-3
clone size: -
CDR3 DNA: TGCGCCAGCAGCCAAGAAGGCCTAGCGGGATTAGCCAAAAACATTCAGTACTTC
CDR3 protein: CASSQEGLAGLAKNIQYF

D gene: TRBD2
J gene: TRBJ2-3
V gene: TRBV11-3
clone size: -
CDR3 DNA: TGTGCCAGCAGCTCAAGGACTAGCGGGAGTGGAACAGATACGCAGTATTTT
CDR3 protein: CASSSRTSGSGTDTQYF

D gene: -
J gene: TRBJ1-4
V gene: TRBV27
clone size: -
CDR3 DNA: TGTGCCAGCAGTAAACGACCTGGGGGTGTTGAAAAACTGTTTTTT
CDR3 protein: CASSKRPGGVEKLFF

D gene: -
J gene: TRBJ1-1
V gene: TRBV30
clone size: -
CDR3 DNA: TGTGCCTGGACCCGGGGGTTTGACACTGAAGCTTTCTTT
CDR3 protein: CAWTRGFDTEAFF

D gene: -
J gene: TRBJ1-4
V gene: TRBV10-1
clone size: few
CDR3 DNA: TGCGCCAGCAGCGGCGGTTCGCAGGGCGAAAAACTGTTTTTT
CDR3 protein: CASSGGSQGEKLFF

D gene: -
J gene: TRBJ2-7
V gene: TRBV2
clone size: -
CDR3 DNA: TGTGCCAGCAGTGGTGAGGCAGCTCACGAGCAGTACTTC
CDR3 protein: CASSGEAAHEQYF

D gene: TRBD2
J gene: TRBJ2-7
V gene: TRBV15
clone size: -
CDR3 DNA: TGTGCCACCAGCAGAGATCGGCTGGGAATGGGGGGGTACGAGCAGTACTTC
CDR3 protein: CATSRDRLGMGGYEQYF

D gene: TRBD1
J gene: TRBJ2-7
V gene: TRBV5-5
clone size: -
CDR3 DNA: TGTGCCAGCAGCCCCGGGACAGGGGGCCCATACGAGCAGTACTTC
CDR3 protein: CASSPGTGGPYEQYF

D gene: TRBD2
J gene: TRBJ2-1
V gene: TRBV9
clone size: -
CDR3 DNA: TGTGCCAGCAGCGCCGCGGGAGGCTCCTACAATGAGCAGTTCTTC
CDR3 protein: CASSAAGGSYNEQFF

D gene: -
J gene: TRBJ2-5
V gene: TRBV7-9
clone size: -
CDR3 DNA: TGTGCCAGCAGCCCCCGGCGGGTCCAAGAGACCCAGTACTTC
CDR3 protein: CASSPRRVQETQYF

D gene: -
J gene: TRBJ2-5
V gene: TRBV2
clone size: -
CDR3 DNA: TGTGCCAGCAGTGAACAAGAGACCCAGTACTTC
CDR3 protein: CASSEQETQYF

D gene: TRBD2
J gene: TRBJ2-1
V gene: TRBV27
clone size: once
CDR3 DNA: TGTGCCAGCAGTCCTGGACTAGCGGGAGGGCGGGGTGAGCAGTTCTTC
CDR3 protein: CASSPGLAGGRGEQFF

D gene: -
J gene: TRBJ2-5
V gene: TRBV6-5
clone size: -
CDR3 DNA: TGTGCCAGCAGTTACGTCGGGACCCAGTACTTC
CDR3 protein: CASSYVGTQYF

D gene: -
J gene: TRBJ1-1
V gene: TRBV15
clone size: -
CDR3 DNA: TGTGCCACCAGCAGAGTGTATAGGGGCGTTAACACTGAAGCTTTCTTT
CDR3 protein: CATSRVYRGVNTEAFF

D gene: TRBD1
J gene: TRBJ2-1
V gene: TRBV18
clone size: -
CDR3 DNA: TGTGCCAGCTCATCGGACAGGACGCGAAGTGAGCAGTTCTTC
CDR3 protein: CASSSDRTRSEQFF

D gene: -
J gene: TRBJ1-5
V gene: TRBV10-3
clone size: -
CDR3 DNA: TGTGCCACTATCTGGGATAGCAATCAGCCCCAGCATTTT
CDR3 protein: CATIWDSNQPQHF

D gene: -
J gene: TRBJ2-4
V gene: TRBV6-5
clone size: -
CDR3 DNA: TGTGCCAGCAGTTACTCCCCAGCGGGCCAAAACATTCAGTACTTC
CDR3 protein: CASSYSPAGQNIQYF

D gene: TRBD2
J gene: TRBJ2-1
V gene: TRBV4-1
clone size: -
CDR3 DNA: TGCGCCAGCAGCCAAGATGGAGGACCCGGGACTAGCGGGATTCGGAATGAGCAGTTCTTC
CDR3 protein: CASSQDGGPGTSGIRNEQFF

D gene: -
J gene: TRBJ1-5
V gene: TRBV21-1
clone size: -
CDR3 DNA: TGTGCCAGCAGCAGGAGACAGCATATTAGCAATCAGCCCCAGCATTTT
CDR3 protein: CASSRRQHISNQPQHF

D gene: TRBD2
J gene: TRBJ2-1
V gene: TRBV12-5
clone size: few
CDR3 DNA: TGTGCTAGTGGTTTGACGTGGACTAGCGGACTCTACAATGAGCAGTTCTTC
CDR3 protein: CASGLTWTSGLYNEQFF

D gene: TRBD1
J gene: TRBJ2-7
V gene: TRBV28
clone size: -
CDR3 DNA: TGTGCCAGCAGTAGCCCCGGCGCAGGACAGGTGTTCTCCTACGAGCAGTACTTC
CDR3 protein: CASSSPGAGQVFSYEQYF

D gene: TRBD1
J gene: TRBJ2-1
V gene: TRBV7-9
clone size: -
CDR3 DNA: TGTGCCAGCAGCTTAGAAGGGGGCGGTCAGTTCTTC
CDR3 protein: CASSLEGGGQFF

D gene: TRBD2
J gene: TRBJ2-7
V gene: TRBV19
clone size: -
CDR3 DNA: TGTGCCAGTAGTAAGGGACTAGGGAGGTCCTACGAGCAGTACTTC
CDR3 protein: CASSKGLGRSYEQYF

D gene: -
J gene: TRBJ1-5
V gene: TRBV4-3
clone size: -
CDR3 DNA: TGCGCCAGCAGCCAAGATAGATTGTGGGGTCAGCCCCAGCATTTT
CDR3 protein: CASSQDRLWGQPQHF

D gene: -
J gene: TRBJ2-1
V gene: TRBV5-4
clone size: -
CDR3 DNA: TGTGCCAGCGGTAACCGGGCTCTCAATGAGCAGTTCTTC
CDR3 protein: CASGNRALNEQFF

D gene: -
J gene: TRBJ2-7
V gene: TRBV7-2
clone size: few
CDR3 DNA: TGTGCCAGCAGCTTAGCATGGGCTAGTGAATCCTACGAGCAGTACTTC
CDR3 protein: CASSLAWASESYEQYF

D gene: -
J gene: TRBJ1-3
V gene: TRBV13
clone size: -
CDR3 DNA: TGTGCCAGCAGCTTAGGAAGGCCCTCTGGAAACACCATATATTTT
CDR3 protein: CASSLGRPSGNTIYF

D gene: -
J gene: TRBJ1-1
V gene: TRBV5-1
clone size: -
CDR3 DNA: TGCGCCAGCAGCTTGGCGGGGGCTAACACTGAAGCTTTCTTT
CDR3 protein: CASSLAGANTEAFF

D gene: TRBD1
J gene: TRBJ1-4
V gene: TRBV19
clone size: -
CDR3 DNA: TGTGCCAGTAGTGGGACAGGTACCCCTGAAAAACTGTTTTTT
CDR3 protein: CASSGTGTPEKLFF

D gene: -
J gene: TRBJ1-6
V gene: TRBV30
clone size: few
CDR3 DNA: TGTGCCTGGAGTGTAAGGGGACTCGCGGGTAATTCACCCCTCCACTTT
CDR3 protein: CAWSVRGLAGNSPLHF

D gene: -
J gene: TRBJ2-3
V gene: TRBV4-1
clone size: -
CDR3 DNA: TGCGCCAGCAGCCCCACGAGGGCCACAGATACGCAGTATTTT
CDR3 protein: CASSPTRATDTQYF

D gene: TRBD1
J gene: TRBJ1-5
V gene: TRBV5-6
clone size: few
CDR3 DNA: TGTGCCAGCAGCCGGGACAGGGGAGGACGGCAGCCCCAGCATTTT
CDR3 protein: CASSRDRGGRQPQHF

D gene: TRBD1
J gene: TRBJ2-6
V gene: TRBV25-1
clone size: -
CDR3 DNA: TGTGCCAGCAGGTCTCTCACAGGGGGCGTCTCTGGGGCCAACGTCCTGACTTTC
CDR3 protein: CASRSLTGGVSGANVLTF

D gene: -
J gene: TRBJ2-1
V gene: TRBV19
clone size: -
CDR3 DNA: TGTGCCAGTAGTATTGTGACCCTAGGATGGGGCAATGAGCAGTTCTTC
CDR3 protein: CASSIVTLGWGNEQFF

D gene: TRBD1
J gene: TRBJ1-1
V gene: TRBV7-8
clone size: few
CDR3 DNA: TGTGCCAGCAGCTTAGGACAGGGGTACACTGAAGCTTTCTTT
CDR3 protein: CASSLGQGYTEAFF

D gene: -
J gene: TRBJ2-7
V gene: TRBV29-1
clone size: -
CDR3 DNA: TGCAGCGTTGGCCGTGAACTTCCGCCCTACGAGCAGTACTTC
CDR3 protein: CSVGRELPPYEQYF

D gene: -
J gene: TRBJ2-5
V gene: TRBV11-2
clone size: -
CDR3 DNA: TGTGCCAGCAGCTTAATAGCCGGTGCACACCAAGAGACCCAGTACTTC
CDR3 protein: CASSLIAGAHQETQYF

D gene: -
J gene: TRBJ2-5
V gene: TRBV11-2
clone size: -
CDR3 DNA: TGTGCCAGCAGCTTTCTTCTGGGGTCGGAGACCCAGTACTTC
CDR3 protein: CASSFLLGSETQYF

D gene: -
J gene: TRBJ1-4
V gene: TRBV6-5
clone size: once
CDR3 DNA: TGTGCCAGCAGTTCCGACAGACCAACTAATGAAAAACTGTTTTTT
CDR3 protein: CASSSDRPTNEKLFF

D gene: -
J gene: TRBJ1-6
V gene: TRBV27
clone size: -
CDR3 DNA: TGTGCCAGCAGTCGCGGGGGCTATAATTCACCCCTCCACTTT
CDR3 protein: CASSRGGYNSPLHF

D gene: TRBD1
J gene: TRBJ2-6
V gene: TRBV27
clone size: -
CDR3 DNA: TGTGCCAGCAGTTTTTTTGGACAGGGGGCGTCTGGGGCCAACGTCCTGACTTTC
CDR3 protein: CASSFFGQGASGANVLTF

D gene: TRBD1
J gene: TRBJ2-4
V gene: TRBV9
clone size: -
CDR3 DNA: TGTGCCAGCAGCGTGGGACAGGGGGTCGTTGGCAAAAACATTCAGTACTTC
CDR3 protein: CASSVGQGVVGKNIQYF

D gene: TRBD2
J gene: TRBJ2-1
V gene: TRBV10-2
clone size: -
CDR3 DNA: TGCGCCAGCAGGAAAGGGACTAGCGGCGACTACAATGAGCAGTTCTTC
CDR3 protein: CASRKGTSGDYNEQFF

D gene: -
J gene: TRBJ2-2
V gene: TRBV10-1
clone size: -
CDR3 DNA: TGCGCCAGCAGCGGCGGGACTCCCCCGCTCGGGGAGCTGTTTTTT
CDR3 protein: CASSGGTPPLGELFF

D gene: -
J gene: TRBJ2-2
V gene: TRBV4-1
clone size: -
CDR3 DNA: TGCGCCAGCAGCCAAGAGACAGCGAACACCGGGGAGCTGTTTTTT
CDR3 protein: CASSQETANTGELFF

D gene: TRBD2
J gene: TRBJ2-7
V gene: TRBV5-4
clone size: few
CDR3 DNA: TGTGCCAGCAGCATCGGGGGTAGCGGGAGCTACGAGCAGTACTTC
CDR3 protein: CASSIGGSGSYEQYF

D gene: TRBD2
J gene: TRBJ2-3
V gene: TRBV7-2
clone size: -
CDR3 DNA: TGTGCCAGCAGCCAGCTAGCGGGAGGACCAGGGAGCACAGATACGCAGTATTTT
CDR3 protein: CASSQLAGGPGSTDTQYF

D gene: -
J gene: TRBJ1-4
V gene: TRBV30
clone size: -
CDR3 DNA: TGTGCCTGGGGGCCGCTTAGGCTTAATGAAAAACTGTTTTTT
CDR3 protein: CAWGPLRLNEKLFF